This is a list of T cell receptor beta chains from one sample in a study of post-analysis software for immune sequencing data. TCRdb called the PCR reads again in MiXCR, with one record for every CDR3 protein. Among approximately 730,000 distinct CDR3 sequences listed, 25% to 30% were seen once. The sequenced sample consisted of blood. The receptors originated from a girl between 10 and 17 years old with multiple sclerosis. Both conserved end residues are part of each CDR3. The D gene is left open where the match is weak. Size is stated for part of the rows, as once, few or many counts, or as a class when the clone is expanded.

clone size,D gene,V gene,J gene,CDR3 DNA,CDR3 protein
few,-,TRBV6-5,TRBJ1-1,TGTGCCAGCAGTTACAGGTTATATACTGAAGCTTTCTTT,CASSYRLYTEAFF
few,-,TRBV20-1,TRBJ2-5,TGCAGTGCTGATGCCCAGGGAAATTGGGAGACCCAGTACTTC,CSADAQGNWETQYF
few,-,TRBV2,TRBJ2-3,TGTGCCAGCAGGGGGCGGGATACGCAGTATTTT,CASRGRDTQYF
-,TRBD2,TRBV4-3,TRBJ2-1,TGCGCCAGCAGCCAAGATCGGCTAGCGGGTGAGCAGTTCTTC,CASSQDRLAGEQFF
few,-,TRBV5-1,TRBJ2-4,TGCGCCAGCAGCTTGCCCCGGGGCGGCGGGGCCAAAAACATTCAGTACTTC,CASSLPRGGGAKNIQYF
-,-,TRBV3-1,TRBJ1-4,TGTGCCAGCAGCCCAACCTATACCGGGGGGCCTTCTAATGAAAAACTGTTTTTT,CASSPTYTGGPSNEKLFF
-,-,TRBV2,TRBJ2-1,TGTGCCAGCAGCGCTTTAGGGTACAATGAGCAGTTCTTC,CASSALGYNEQFF
-,TRBD2,TRBV10-3,TRBJ2-3,TGTGCCATCTCTAGCGGGGGTAATACGCAGTATTTT,CAISSGGNTQYF
-,-,TRBV20-1,TRBJ1-2,TGCAGTGCCCTCACAGGCTACACCTTC,CSALTGYTF
many,-,TRBV20-1,TRBJ2-7,TGCAGCGCCCGGGACGGGACCTACGAGCAGTACTTC,CSARDGTYEQYF
-,-,TRBV3-1,TRBJ2-3,TGTGCCAGCAGCCGTGGGCAAGATACGCAGTATTTT,CASSRGQDTQYF
-,-,TRBV7-9,TRBJ2-1,TGTGCCAGCTATCGTCCAGGGTACAATGAGCAGTTCTTC,CASYRPGYNEQFF
few,-,TRBV12-3/TRBV12-4,TRBJ2-7,TGTGCCAGCAGTTGGAGCCCAGGGCGCGAGCAGTACTTC,CASSWSPGREQYF
-,TRBD1,TRBV4-1,TRBJ2-6,TGCGCCAGCAGCCCTGGACAGGGTGCCGGGGCCAACGTCCTGACTTTC,CASSPGQGAGANVLTF
few,-,TRBV12-3/TRBV12-4,TRBJ1-1,TGTGCCAGCAGTGCCCGTCGTTTGAACACTGAAGCTTTCTTT,CASSARRLNTEAFF
few,-,TRBV5-1,TRBJ2-7,TGCGCCAGCAGCTTGTACACTACCACCTACGAGCAGTACTTC,CASSLYTTTYEQYF
-,-,TRBV10-3,TRBJ2-6,TGTACCATCAGTGACACAGGGTCTGGGGCCAACGTCCTGACTTTC,CTISDTGSGANVLTF
many,-,TRBV12-3/TRBV12-4,TRBJ2-3,TGTGCCAGCAGTTACGGAGCGACAGATACGCAGTATTTT,CASSYGATDTQYF
few,-,TRBV20-1,TRBJ1-5,TGCAGTGCTAATCACGGCGGTGAGGGCAATCAGCCCCAGCATTTT,CSANHGGEGNQPQHF
-,TRBD2,TRBV27,TRBJ2-2,TGTGCCAGCAGTTTAAGCCGGGGGGGAGCCGGGGAGCTGTTTTTT,CASSLSRGGAGELFF
-,-,TRBV20-1,TRBJ1-5,TGCAGTGCTACCATACAGAAAGGCAATCAGCCCCAGCATTTT,CSATIQKGNQPQHF
-,TRBD2,TRBV7-2,TRBJ2-3,TGTGCCAGCAGCTGGACTAGCGGGAGGGCCGTAGATACGCAGTATTTT,CASSWTSGRAVDTQYF
many,-,TRBV7-2,TRBJ2-3,TGTGCCAGCAGCCTGACTAACACAGATACGCAGTATTTT,CASSLTNTDTQYF
few,TRBD1,TRBV20-1,TRBJ1-2,TGCAGTGTTCGGACAGGGGTTGGCTACACCTTC,CSVRTGVGYTF
many,TRBD2,TRBV29-1,TRBJ2-7,TGCAGCGCTAGCGGGAGGGCCTCCGAGCAGTACTTC,CSASGRASEQYF
few,-,TRBV7-9,TRBJ1-2,TGTGCCAGCAGCCATGGGGGGACGGTGAACCCCTATGGCTACACCTTC,CASSHGGTVNPYGYTF
-,TRBD2,TRBV6-1,TRBJ2-7,TGTGCCAGCAGCCTTCGGGGGGGACTAGCGGGAGTCGGGACCTACGAGCAGTACTTC,CASSLRGGLAGVGTYEQYF
few,TRBD1,TRBV7-2,TRBJ2-3,TGTGCCAGCAGCTCCACCCGGACAGGGAGGACGGATACGCAGTATTTT,CASSSTRTGRTDTQYF
few,TRBD1,TRBV24-1,TRBJ2-3,TGTGCCACCAGTTCCCCCACAGGGGTAGATACGCAGTATTTT,CATSSPTGVDTQYF
-,-,TRBV9,TRBJ2-5,TGTGCCAGCAGCGTAGGCCTTTCTCAAGAGACCCAGTACTTC,CASSVGLSQETQYF
-,TRBD1,TRBV6-5,TRBJ2-7,TGTGCCACACAATCCGATCGGGACAGGGATTACGAGCAGTACTTC,CATQSDRDRDYEQYF
few,-,TRBV12-3/TRBV12-4,TRBJ1-2,TGTGCCAGCAGTTTAAACCCCGGACTTTATGGCTACACCTTC,CASSLNPGLYGYTF
few,-,TRBV7-2,TRBJ2-7,TGTGCCAGCAGCTTAGCTTATTCCGAGGTTGAGCAGTACTTC,CASSLAYSEVEQYF
-,-,TRBV28,TRBJ2-7,TGTGCCAGCACGAGGGGGAGAGCCTACGAGCAGTACTTC,CASTRGRAYEQYF
-,-,TRBV4-1,TRBJ1-6,TGCGCCAGCAGCCAAGAGCTCGGGTGGGGGGGGAATTCACCCCTCCACTTT,CASSQELGWGGNSPLHF
few,-,TRBV15,TRBJ1-2,TGTGCCACCAGCAGAGATGGATTGGGCTCGCGCGGCTACACCTTC,CATSRDGLGSRGYTF
-,TRBD2,TRBV3-1,TRBJ2-1,TGTGCCAGCAGTGGACTAGCGGGGGGCCGATACAATGAGCAGTTCTTC,CASSGLAGGRYNEQFF
few,-,TRBV7-6,TRBJ2-7,TGTGCCAGCAGCTTACGCCTCGGCTACGAGCAGTACTTC,CASSLRLGYEQYF
-,TRBD1,TRBV27,TRBJ1-6,TGTGCCAGCAGCCAGGGGGGTGGCAGGGTCGCGAATTCACCCCTCCACTTT,CASSQGGGRVANSPLHF
few,TRBD2,TRBV6-5,TRBJ2-7,TGTGCCAGCAGGAAAAGCGGGAGTATTACCTACGAGCAGTACTTC,CASRKSGSITYEQYF
-,-,TRBV2,TRBJ1-5,TGTGCCAGCAGTGAAAAGCCAGTCTATAGCAATCAGCCCCAGCATTTT,CASSEKPVYSNQPQHF
-,-,TRBV15,TRBJ2-2,TGTGCCACCAGCAGGTTCGGACCCAGCGGGGAGCTGTTTTTT,CATSRFGPSGELFF
-,-,TRBV28,TRBJ2-5,TGTGCCAGCAGTTTAAGTGAGGGGTATGGAGAGACCCAGTACTTC,CASSLSEGYGETQYF
few,TRBD2,TRBV7-2,TRBJ2-1,TGTGCCAGCAGCCTCGCCGGGACTAGCGAAAGTGAGCAGTTCTTC,CASSLAGTSESEQFF
few,-,TRBV10-3,TRBJ1-6,TGTGCCACCTCACCCCAGAGTGGATATAATTCACCCCTCCACTTT,CATSPQSGYNSPLHF